This TCR beta chain was sequenced for a study of glioma-infiltrating T cells after dendritic cell vaccination. In the study overall: Autologous tumor lysate-pulsed dendritic cell vaccination was given between the early 2000s and the early 2010s.

V lost 0 bases and J lost 3, with 6 bases in between. This CDR3 has 14 residues. Germline V gene lookup returns CDR1 SGHDT and CDR2 YYEEEE. Only in-frame clones appear in the TCRdb table, and some are missing; sequencing was by immunoSEQ multiplex PCR. This sample has fewer than 25,000 clones, with around 92% found just once. About this clone itself: Its antigen is not identified.

Study-level results: No direct clonality-survival link was found; a diverse polyclonal response may matter.

Time point in this sample: after dendritic cell vaccination, including at tumor progression/relapse. None of the glioblastoma patients had an isocitrate dehydrogenase mutation. V gene TRBV5-6 combines with J gene TRBJ1-4; weak D call: TRBD1 (6 bases). The origin of this receptor is a human donor with glioblastoma. Sequenced material: blood, taken after dendritic cell vaccination. Written as DNA, the CDR3 is TGTGCCAGCAGCTTGGACAGGGCTAATGAAAAACTGTTTTTT. This sequence encodes CASSLDRANEKLFF.